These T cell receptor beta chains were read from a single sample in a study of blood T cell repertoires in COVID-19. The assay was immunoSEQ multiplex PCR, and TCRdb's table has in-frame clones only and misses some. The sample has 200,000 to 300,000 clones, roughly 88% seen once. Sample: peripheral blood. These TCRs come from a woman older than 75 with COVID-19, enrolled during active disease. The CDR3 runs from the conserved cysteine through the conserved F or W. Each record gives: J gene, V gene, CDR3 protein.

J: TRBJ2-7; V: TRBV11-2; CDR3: CASSLGQGKYEQYF
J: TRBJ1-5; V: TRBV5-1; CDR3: CASTLSGDNNQPQHF
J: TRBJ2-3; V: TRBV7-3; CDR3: CASSSSVGDTDTQYF
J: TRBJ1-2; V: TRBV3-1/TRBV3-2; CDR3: CASSYSGTHYGYTF
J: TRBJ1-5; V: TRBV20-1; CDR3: CSASPGQGAYQPQHF
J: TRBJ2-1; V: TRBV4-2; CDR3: CATQGQGYNEQFF
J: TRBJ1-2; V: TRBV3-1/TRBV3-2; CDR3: CASSQRVANYGYTF
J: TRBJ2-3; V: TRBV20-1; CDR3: CSATDPTGDGTDTQYF
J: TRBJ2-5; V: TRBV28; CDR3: CASSLLKETQYF
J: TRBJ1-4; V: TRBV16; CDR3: CASSQSQGDEKLFF
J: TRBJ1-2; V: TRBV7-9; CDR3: CASSLLQAPGGYTF
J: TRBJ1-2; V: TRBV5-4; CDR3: CASSFSGLDGYTF
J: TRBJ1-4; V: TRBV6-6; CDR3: CASSLLGGAQANEKLFF
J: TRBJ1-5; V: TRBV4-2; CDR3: CASSLRTGQNQPQHF
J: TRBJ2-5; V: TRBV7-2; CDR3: CASSPRTSGIQETQYF
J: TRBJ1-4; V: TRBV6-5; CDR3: CASSYGGRTDEKLFF
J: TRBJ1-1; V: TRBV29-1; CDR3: CSVLQGNTEAFF
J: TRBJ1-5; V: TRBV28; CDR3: CASSLGEGRDNQPQHF
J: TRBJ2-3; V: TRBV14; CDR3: CASSQVLRPLGTDTQYF
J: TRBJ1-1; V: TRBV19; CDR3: CASSLTGTGAEAFF
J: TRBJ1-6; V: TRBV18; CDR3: CASSPSGVNSPLHF
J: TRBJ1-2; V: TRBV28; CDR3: CASSPGGGTGVRYGYTF
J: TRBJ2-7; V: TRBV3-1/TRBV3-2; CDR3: CASSPLLAGPYEQYF
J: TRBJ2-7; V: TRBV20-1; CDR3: CSATPGGEQYF
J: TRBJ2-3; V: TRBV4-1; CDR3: CASSQEVSGGTDTQYF
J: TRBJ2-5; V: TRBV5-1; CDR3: CASRNLPHSGGAGETQYF
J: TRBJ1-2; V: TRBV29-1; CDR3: CSVDSDPGESGYGYTF
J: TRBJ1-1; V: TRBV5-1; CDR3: CASSVSARRNTEAFF
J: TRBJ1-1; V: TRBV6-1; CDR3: CASSEGWGRGDTEAFF
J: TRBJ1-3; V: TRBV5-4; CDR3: CASSLKKQGSGNTIYF
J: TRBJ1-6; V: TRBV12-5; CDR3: CASGPTLNSPLHF
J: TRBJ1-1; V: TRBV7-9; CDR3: CASSSYRQSEAFF
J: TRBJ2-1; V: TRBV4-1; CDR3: CASSQGKDRVGDEQFF
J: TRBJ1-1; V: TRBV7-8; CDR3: CASATHPGQGTEAFF
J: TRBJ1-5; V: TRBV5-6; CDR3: CASSSRQGRYNQPQHF
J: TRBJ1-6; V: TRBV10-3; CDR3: CAISPLGNTNNSPLHF
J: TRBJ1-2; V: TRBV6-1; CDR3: CASSETGSTYGYTF
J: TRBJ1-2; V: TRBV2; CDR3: CASSETAGGSGGYTF
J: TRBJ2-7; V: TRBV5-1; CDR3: CASSFTGGKIYEQYF
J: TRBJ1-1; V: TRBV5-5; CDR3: CASSPYTGVAFF
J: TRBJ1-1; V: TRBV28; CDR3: CASLSGAGRGTHWEAFF
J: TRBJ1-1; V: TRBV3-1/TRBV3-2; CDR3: CASSRSVNTGAHEAFF
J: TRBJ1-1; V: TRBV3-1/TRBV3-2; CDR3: CASSHRNTEAFF
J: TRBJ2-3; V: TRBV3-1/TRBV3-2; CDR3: CASSLLAGDVTDTQYF
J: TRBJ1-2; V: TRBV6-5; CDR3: CASSYSREKYGYTF
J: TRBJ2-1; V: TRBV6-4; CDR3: CASSEGGVGDNEQFF
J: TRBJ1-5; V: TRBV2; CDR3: CASREQVGGNQPQHF
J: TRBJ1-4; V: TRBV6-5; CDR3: CASRGTGAEKLFF
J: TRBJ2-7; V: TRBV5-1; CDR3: CASSLGLGRGTYEQYF
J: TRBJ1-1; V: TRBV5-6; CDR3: CASSTGTGAAGAFF
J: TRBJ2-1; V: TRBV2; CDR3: CASNLRGAGNEQFF
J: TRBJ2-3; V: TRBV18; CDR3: CASSPPRRGLGSDTQYF
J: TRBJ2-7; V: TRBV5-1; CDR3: CASSLGDRGRRWEQYF
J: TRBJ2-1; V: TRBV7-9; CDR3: CASSLGSGQGDNEQFF